This record looks at one TCR beta chain sequence and its context. Its antigen is still unknown. The assay was immunoSEQ multiplex PCR, and TCRdb's table has in-frame clones only and misses some. The sample comprises under 600,000 clones, more than 95% of which are singletons, and about 0.06% rests with the top ten. Only Caucasian adults living in Nashville, Tennessee made up the donor group. Naive CD4+ cells were CD45RA-selected; the remaining cells were memory. This specimen belongs to a study of shared clonotypes between healthy human individuals. The CDR3 covers 15 residues. Trimming cost V 5 bases and J 7 bases; bases outside gene matches: 8. Germline assignment: CDR1 LNHNV and CDR2 YYDKDF (reference sequence). General study findings and limits: Only a few donors were included, so the genetic and exposure-history diversity represented was limited.

The TCR sequence derives from a woman aged 25-40 years in good health. Sequencing used naive CD4+ T cells sorted from blood. The subset: CD45RA+ positively selected. This sequence joins TRBV15 and TRBJ1-5; 10 bases line up with TRBD1. DNA of the CDR3: TGTGCCACCAGCTGGGACAGGGGAGAGGGACAGCCCCAGCATTTT. Translation gives CATSWDRGEGQPQHF.